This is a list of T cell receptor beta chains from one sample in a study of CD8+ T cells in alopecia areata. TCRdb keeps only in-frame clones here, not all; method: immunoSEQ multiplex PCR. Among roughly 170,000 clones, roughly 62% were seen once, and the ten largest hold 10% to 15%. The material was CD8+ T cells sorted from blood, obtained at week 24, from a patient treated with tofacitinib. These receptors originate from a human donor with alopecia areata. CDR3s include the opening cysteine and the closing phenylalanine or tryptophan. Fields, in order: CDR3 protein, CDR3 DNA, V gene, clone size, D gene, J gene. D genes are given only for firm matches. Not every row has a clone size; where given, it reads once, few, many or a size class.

CASSVGRGSYGYTF,TGTGCCAGCAGCGTAGGACGGGGTAGCTATGGCTACACCTTC,TRBV5-6,-,-,TRBJ1-2
CASSQDLGRLRETQYF,TGTGCCAGCAGCCAAGATCTCGGACGGCTTAGGGAGACCCAGTACTTC,TRBV14,once,-,TRBJ2-5
CSVEGLAGGNSYEQYF,TGCAGCGTTGAAGGACTAGCGGGGGGAAATTCCTACGAGCAGTACTTC,TRBV29-1,few,TRBD2,TRBJ2-7
CASEGADTDTQYF,TGTGCCAGCGAGGGAGCCGACACAGATACGCAGTATTTT,TRBV5-6,-,-,TRBJ2-3
CAWSVLGQPLQETQYF,TGTGCCTGGAGTGTACTCGGGCAGCCCCTCCAAGAGACCCAGTACTTC,TRBV30,-,-,TRBJ2-5
CASSFGTGGNTIYF,TGTGCCAGCAGCTTCGGGACAGGGGGAAACACCATATATTTT,TRBV5-6,-,TRBD1,TRBJ1-3
CASRPVRGADAEAFF,TGTGCCAGCAGGCCGGTGAGGGGCGCGGATGCTGAAGCTTTCTTT,TRBV6-1,-,-,TRBJ1-1
CSVESLAEQFF,TGCAGCGTTGAAAGTCTAGCCGAGCAGTTCTTC,TRBV29-1,-,-,TRBJ2-1
CASSHPPGNTEAFF,TGTGCCAGCAGCCACCCGCCGGGGAACACTGAAGCTTTCTTT,TRBV14,-,-,TRBJ1-1
CASSAGVHEQYF,TGTGCCAGCAGCGCGGGGGTCCACGAGCAGTACTTC,TRBV5-6,-,TRBD2,TRBJ2-7
CASSLKGRANYGYTF,TGTGCCAGCAGTTTAAAGGGGAGGGCTAACTATGGCTACACCTTC,TRBV28,-,-,TRBJ1-2
CSVVYRGNNEQFF,TGCAGCGTTGTTTACAGGGGCAACAATGAGCAGTTCTTC,TRBV29-1,-,TRBD1,TRBJ2-1
CASSLGQGVQPQHF,TGTGCCAGCAGCTTGGGACAGGGGGTTCAGCCCCAGCATTTT,TRBV7-6,-,TRBD1,TRBJ1-5
CASSLSRRIQKNSEQYF,TGTGCCAGTTCACTGAGCCGAAGGATCCAGAAAAATTCCGAGCAGTACTTC,TRBV7-8,few,-,TRBJ2-7
CASSLRVRDGGMNTEAFF,TGTGCCAGCAGTTTGCGGGTCAGGGACGGGGGGATGAACACTGAAGCTTTCTTT,TRBV27,-,-,TRBJ1-1
CASSLRQPYEQYF,TGTGCCAGCAGCTTAAGGCAGCCCTACGAGCAGTACTTC,TRBV7-9,-,-,TRBJ2-7
CASSLAGRDYGYTF,TGTGCCAGCAGCTTGGCCGGCAGGGACTATGGCTACACCTTC,TRBV5-6,-,-,TRBJ1-2
CASSQGTGNQPQHF,TGTGCCAGCAGCCAGGGTACGGGCAATCAGCCCCAGCATTTT,TRBV9,few,-,TRBJ1-5
CASSFGPLGGGGITDTQYF,TGTGCCAGCAGCTTCGGCCCATTGGGGGGCGGGGGCATCACAGATACGCAGTATTTT,TRBV11-2,-,-,TRBJ2-3
CATSISSGANVLTF,TGTGCCACCAGCATCAGTTCTGGGGCCAACGTCCTGACTTTC,TRBV15,few,-,TRBJ2-6
CASSLVRREDEQYF,TGTGCCAGCAGCTTAGTCCGCAGGGAGGACGAGCAGTACTTC,TRBV7-9,-,-,TRBJ2-7
CASTDTVYEQYF,TGCGCCAGCACGGACACAGTCTACGAGCAGTACTTC,TRBV5-1,-,-,TRBJ2-7
CSVGGGPFLSYNEQFF,TGCAGCGTTGGAGGGGGCCCTTTCCTTTCCTACAATGAGCAGTTCTTC,TRBV29-1,few,TRBD1,TRBJ2-1
CASSTRDRGLGGANVLTF,TGTGCCAGTAGTACTAGGGACAGGGGGTTAGGTGGGGCCAACGTCCTGACTTTC,TRBV19,few,TRBD1,TRBJ2-6
CASSQDGHYNEQFF,TGCGCCAGCAGCCAAGATGGCCACTACAATGAGCAGTTCTTC,TRBV4-1,-,-,TRBJ2-1
CASIYGQEQYF,TGTGCCAGCATCTACGGTCAGGAGCAGTACTTC,TRBV27,-,-,TRBJ2-7
CAWTPPDRRNTEAFF,TGTGCCTGGACCCCCCCGGACAGGCGGAACACTGAAGCTTTCTTT,TRBV30,few,TRBD1,TRBJ1-1
CASSPPGQGYLTF,TGCGCCAGCAGCCCACCGGGACAGGGGTACCTCACCTTC,TRBV4-1,-,TRBD1,TRBJ1-2
CASSYRSGVEQYF,TGTGCCAGCAGTTACAGGTCGGGTGTCGAGCAGTACTTC,TRBV6-6,-,-,TRBJ2-7
CASSMSLNGGYYGYTF,TGTGCCAGTAGTATGAGCCTCAACGGGGGCTACTATGGCTACACCTTC,TRBV19,few,-,TRBJ1-2
CSVVHWGQHYQVYGYTF,TGCAGCGTTGTACATTGGGGACAGCATTACCAAGTCTATGGCTACACCTTC,TRBV29-1,-,TRBD1,TRBJ1-2
CASSLAGDKVDEAFF,TGTGCCAGTAGCCTAGCCGGGGACAAGGTCGACGAAGCTTTCTTT,TRBV19,-,-,TRBJ1-1
CASSWDRVSGANVLTF,TGTGCCAGTAGCTGGGACAGGGTTTCTGGGGCCAACGTCCTGACTTTC,TRBV19,-,TRBD1,TRBJ2-6
CASSSTRTGADEQYF,TGTGCCAGCAGCTCAACCAGGACAGGGGCGGACGAGCAGTACTTC,TRBV7-9,few,TRBD1,TRBJ2-7
CASRIGTGGGYTF,TGCGCCAGCAGGATCGGGACCGGTGGTGGCTACACCTTC,TRBV5-1,few,-,TRBJ1-2
CASSDRGSGTEAFF,TGTGCCAGCAGTGACAGGGGGTCTGGCACTGAAGCTTTCTTT,TRBV2,-,TRBD1,TRBJ1-1
CASSLYVNEQFF,TGTGCCAGTAGCCTCTACGTCAATGAGCAGTTCTTC,TRBV19,few,-,TRBJ2-1
CSVEDGLGSTDTQYF,TGCAGCGTTGAAGACGGGTTGGGCAGTACAGATACGCAGTATTTT,TRBV29-1,few,-,TRBJ2-3
CASRLGQGGTEAFF,TGCGCCAGCAGGTTAGGACAGGGCGGCACTGAAGCTTTCTTT,TRBV5-1,few,TRBD1,TRBJ1-1
CASTDRVYGYTF,TGTGCCAGCACCGACAGGGTCTATGGCTACACCTTC,TRBV9,few,TRBD1,TRBJ1-2
CASSQDPLPNTEAFF,TGTGCCAGCAGCCAAGATCCCTTGCCGAACACTGAAGCTTTCTTT,TRBV14,-,-,TRBJ1-1
CASSQTNQETQYF,TGTGCCAGCAGTCAGACAAACCAAGAGACCCAGTACTTC,TRBV7-9,-,-,TRBJ2-5
CASSHTHRDQHGYTF,TGCGCCAGCAGCCATACTCACAGGGATCAGCATGGCTACACCTTC,TRBV23-1,-,-,TRBJ1-2
CAWATGNYGYTF,TGTGCCTGGGCAACAGGGAACTATGGCTACACCTTC,TRBV30,-,-,TRBJ1-2
CASSQLRGQGYGYTF,TGCGCCAGCAGCCAATTACGAGGACAGGGCTATGGCTACACCTTC,TRBV5-1,-,TRBD1,TRBJ1-2
CASSWRPGNIQYF,TGTGCCAGCAGCTGGCGGCCCGGAAACATTCAGTACTTC,TRBV11-2,once,-,TRBJ2-4
CAWIGTVLSADTQYF,TGTGCCTGGATTGGTACGGTTTTGTCGGCAGATACGCAGTATTTT,TRBV30,-,-,TRBJ2-3
CSATNPGTSGTNTGELFF,TGCAGCGCAACTAATCCCGGGACTAGCGGAACGAACACCGGGGAGCTGTTTTTT,TRBV29-1,-,TRBD2,TRBJ2-2
CASFQTGGTGELFF,TGTGCCAGCTTTCAGACAGGGGGCACCGGGGAGCTGTTTTTT,TRBV25-1,-,TRBD1,TRBJ2-2
CSVGHYGYTF,TGCAGCGTTGGGCACTATGGCTACACCTTC,TRBV29-1,few,-,TRBJ1-2
CASSSGQGLDGYTF,TGCGCCAGCAGCTCGGGACAGGGGCTCGATGGCTACACCTTC,TRBV5-1,-,TRBD1,TRBJ1-2
CASSLSTGRNEQFF,TGTGCCAGCAGCTTATCGACAGGTCGAAATGAGCAGTTCTTC,TRBV7-8,once,-,TRBJ2-1
CASSGATGGKEAFF,TGTGCCAGCAGCGGAGCCACCGGGGGGAAGGAAGCTTTCTTT,TRBV7-9,-,-,TRBJ1-1
CASSQEPREQFF,TGTGCCAGCAGCCAAGAGCCGCGCGAGCAGTTCTTC,TRBV14,once,-,TRBJ2-1
CASSWKAEGETQYF,TGTGCCAGCAGTTGGAAAGCCGAAGGGGAGACCCAGTACTTC,TRBV6-5,-,-,TRBJ2-5